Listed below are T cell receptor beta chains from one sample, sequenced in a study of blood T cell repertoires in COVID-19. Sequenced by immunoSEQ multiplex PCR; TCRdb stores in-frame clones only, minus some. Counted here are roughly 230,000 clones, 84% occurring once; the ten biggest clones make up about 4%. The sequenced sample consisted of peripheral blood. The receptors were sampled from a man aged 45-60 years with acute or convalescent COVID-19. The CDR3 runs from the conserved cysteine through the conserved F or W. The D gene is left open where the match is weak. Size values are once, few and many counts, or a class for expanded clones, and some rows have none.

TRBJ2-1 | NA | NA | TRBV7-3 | CASSPVGRLSYNEQFF | TGTGCCAGCAGCCCCGTTGGGCGCCTCTCCTACAATGAGCAGTTCTTC
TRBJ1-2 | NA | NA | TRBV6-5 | CASKDQAGPYGYTF | TGTGCCAGCAAGGATCAGGCAGGCCCTTATGGCTACACCTTC
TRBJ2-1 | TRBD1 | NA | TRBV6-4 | CASKGQHYNEQFF | TGTGCCAGCAAGGGACAGCACTACAATGAGCAGTTCTTC
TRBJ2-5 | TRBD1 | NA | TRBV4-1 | CASSQRTLRDSQETQYF | TGCGCCAGCAGCCAACGAACCCTCCGGGACAGCCAAGAGACCCAGTACTTC
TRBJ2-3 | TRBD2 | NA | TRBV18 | CASSLGLAPDTQYF | TGTGCCAGCTCACTGGGACTAGCCCCAGATACGCAGTATTTT
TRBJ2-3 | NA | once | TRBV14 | CASSRLFGVTDTQYF | TGTGCCAGCAGCCGACTGTTCGGAGTCACAGATACGCAGTATTTT
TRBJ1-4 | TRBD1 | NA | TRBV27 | CASSRDRNEKLFF | TGTGCCAGCAGCCGGGACAGGAATGAAAAACTGTTTTTT
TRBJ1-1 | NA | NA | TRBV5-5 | CASSSAGGFGTEAFF | TGTGCCAGCAGCTCTGCGGGGGGCTTCGGCACTGAAGCTTTCTTT
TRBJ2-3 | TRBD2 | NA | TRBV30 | CAWSRVGGRTDTQYF | TGTGCCTGGAGTCGGGTAGGCGGGAGGACAGATACGCAGTATTTT
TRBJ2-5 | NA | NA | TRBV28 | CASSQETQYF | TGTGCCAGCAGTCAGGAGACCCAGTACTTC
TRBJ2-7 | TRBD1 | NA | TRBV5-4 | CASSWGTVNSYEQYF | TGTGCCAGCAGCTGGGGGACAGTCAACTCCTACGAGCAGTACTTC
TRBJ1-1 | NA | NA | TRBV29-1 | CSVAGGLNTEAFF | TGCAGCGTGGCGGGGGGCCTGAACACTGAAGCTTTCTTT
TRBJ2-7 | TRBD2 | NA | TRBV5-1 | CASHWREKGEQYF | TGCGCCAGCCATTGGCGGGAGAAGGGGGAGCAGTACTTC
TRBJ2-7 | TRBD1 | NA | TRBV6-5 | CASSGTAYEQYF | TGTGCCAGCAGCGGGACAGCTTACGAGCAGTACTTC
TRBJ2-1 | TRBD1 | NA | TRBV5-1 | CASSLDPWTGGGNEQFF | TGCGCCAGCAGCTTGGATCCCTGGACAGGGGGCGGCAATGAGCAGTTCTTC
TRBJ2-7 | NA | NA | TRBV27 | CASSLSRKYEQYF | TGTGCCAGCAGTTTATCGAGAAAGTACGAGCAGTACTTC
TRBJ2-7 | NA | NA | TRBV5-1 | CASSSKGDGSYEQYF | TGCGCCAGCAGCTCTAAGGGGGACGGCTCCTACGAGCAGTACTTC
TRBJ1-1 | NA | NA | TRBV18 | CASSPKFQGFDTEAFF | TGTGCCAGCTCACCTAAATTTCAGGGATTCGACACTGAAGCTTTCTTT
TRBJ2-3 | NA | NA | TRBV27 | CASSLLGRGGLLSTDTQYF | TGTGCCAGCAGTTTATTAGGAAGAGGAGGGTTACTTAGCACAGATACGCAGTATTTT
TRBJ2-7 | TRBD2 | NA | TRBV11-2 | CASRRGTSAINYEQYF | TGTGCCAGCAGAAGGGGGACTAGCGCGATAAACTACGAGCAGTACTTC
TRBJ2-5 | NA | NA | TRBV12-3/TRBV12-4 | CASRPGSETQYF | TGTGCCAGCAGGCCAGGGTCCGAGACCCAGTACTTC
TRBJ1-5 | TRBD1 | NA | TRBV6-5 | CASSWDRERNQPQHF | TGTGCCAGCAGCTGGGACAGGGAACGCAATCAGCCCCAGCATTTT
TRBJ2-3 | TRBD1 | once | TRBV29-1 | CSVDSWDRLTDTQYF | TGCAGCGTTGACAGTTGGGACAGACTAACAGATACGCAGTATTTT
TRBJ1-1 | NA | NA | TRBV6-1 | CASSETAGWTEAFF | TGTGCCAGCAGTGAAACTGCAGGTTGGACTGAAGCTTTCTTT
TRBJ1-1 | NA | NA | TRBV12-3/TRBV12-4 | CASSRTAAEAFF | TGTGCCAGCAGCCGAACGGCGGCGGAAGCTTTCTTT
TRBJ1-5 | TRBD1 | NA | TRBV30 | CAWSPQQGASQPQHF | TGTGCCTGGAGTCCCCAACAGGGGGCCAGTCAGCCCCAGCATTTT
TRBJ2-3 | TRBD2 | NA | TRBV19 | CASSSGGPTDTQYF | TGTGCCAGTAGTAGCGGGGGGCCCACAGATACGCAGTATTTT
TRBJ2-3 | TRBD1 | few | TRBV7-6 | CASSLVTGTSTDTQYF | TGTGCCAGCAGCTTAGTGACAGGGACAAGCACAGATACGCAGTATTTT
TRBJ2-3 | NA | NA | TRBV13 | CASSFRSSDTQYF | TGTGCCAGCAGCTTCCGTTCTTCCGATACGCAGTATTTT
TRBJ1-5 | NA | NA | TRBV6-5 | CASTTGTGQPQHF | TGTGCCAGCACTACGGGGACTGGACAGCCCCAGCATTTT
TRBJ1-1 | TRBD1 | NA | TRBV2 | CASSVGQVDTEAFF | TGTGCCAGCAGCGTCGGACAGGTAGACACTGAAGCTTTCTTT
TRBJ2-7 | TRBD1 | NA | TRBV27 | CASSLDRGGREQYF | TGTGCCAGCAGTTTGGACAGGGGAGGTCGAGAGCAGTACTTC
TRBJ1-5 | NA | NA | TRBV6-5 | CASRTYRDSNQPQHF | TGTGCCAGCAGAACCTACAGGGATAGCAATCAGCCCCAGCATTTT
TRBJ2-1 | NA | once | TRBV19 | CASSIRRDSYNEQFF | TGTGCCAGTAGTATCCGGCGGGACTCCTACAATGAGCAGTTCTTC
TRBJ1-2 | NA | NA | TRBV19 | CASSLRANYGYTF | TGTGCCAGTAGTTTAAGAGCTAACTATGGCTACACCTTC
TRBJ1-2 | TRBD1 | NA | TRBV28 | CASRTQGGTGAGYGYTF | TGTGCCAGCAGAACCCAAGGGGGGACAGGGGCGGGCTATGGCTACACCTTC
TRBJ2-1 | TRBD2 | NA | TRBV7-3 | CASSPSGTSGSWGNEQFF | TGTGCCAGCAGCCCCTCCGGGACTAGCGGGAGTTGGGGCAATGAGCAGTTCTTC
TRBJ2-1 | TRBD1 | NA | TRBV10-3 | CAISEGQGRDEQFF | TGTGCCATCAGTGAGGGACAGGGTAGGGATGAGCAGTTCTTC
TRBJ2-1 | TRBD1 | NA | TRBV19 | CASSQWRDRDDNEQFF | TGTGCCAGTAGTCAATGGCGGGACAGGGATGACAATGAGCAGTTCTTC
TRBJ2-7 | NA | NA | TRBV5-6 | CASTLRGLGEQYF | TGTGCCAGCACCTTGCGGGGTCTAGGAGAGCAGTACTTC